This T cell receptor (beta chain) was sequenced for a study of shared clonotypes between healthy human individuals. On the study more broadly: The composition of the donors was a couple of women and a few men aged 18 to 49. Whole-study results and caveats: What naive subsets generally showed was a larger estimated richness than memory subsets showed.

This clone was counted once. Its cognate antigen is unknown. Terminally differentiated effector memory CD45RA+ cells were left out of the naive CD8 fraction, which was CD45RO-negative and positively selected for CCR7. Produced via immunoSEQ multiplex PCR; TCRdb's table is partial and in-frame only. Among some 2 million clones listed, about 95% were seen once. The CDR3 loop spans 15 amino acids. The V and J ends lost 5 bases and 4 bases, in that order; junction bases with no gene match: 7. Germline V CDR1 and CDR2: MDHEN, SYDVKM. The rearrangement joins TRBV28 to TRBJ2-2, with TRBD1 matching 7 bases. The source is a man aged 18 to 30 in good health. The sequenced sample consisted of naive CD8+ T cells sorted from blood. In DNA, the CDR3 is TGTGCCAGCAGTCCCCCGACAGGGAGCACCGGGGAGCTGTTTTTT. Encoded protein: CASSPPTGSTGELFF.